The 25 T cell receptor delta chains reported below all come from one sample, sequenced in a study of DNA immune sequencing with unique molecular identifiers. Genomic DNA underwent 32-plex PCR targeting all 8 TRDV and 4 TRDJ genes. In around 3 barcoding PCR cycles, molecules received a 12-nucleotide UMI, then adapter PCR followed. TCRdb processed the multiplex PCR reads again with the CATT caller. The data contain about 1,900 delta-chain clones, about 6.3% of them seen just once; the ten biggest clones take up about 56%. Sequencing used gamma-delta T cells from buffy coat blood. These receptors all come from a human donor in good health.

There are a few counts of this clone. Since a far larger clone is one base different, this is likely a read error. This rearrangement joins TRDV2 to TRDJ1, with 9 bases aligning to TRDD3. CDR3 length: 19 amino acids. Per germline, CDR1 GEAIGNYY and CDR2 EKD. Trimming at V came to 0 bases and at J to 4 bases, leaving 17 bases not matched to a gene. The CDR3 region has the DNA TGTGCCTGTGACACCCTGGTTACTGCCGGGGGATACCAAGGCGATAAACTCATCTTT. Translated: CACDTLVTAGGYQGDKLIF.

Worth noting for this clone: TCRdb shows a much larger clone's protein in place of this DNA's translation, and the two differ at residue 25, likely through a read error; the protein shown is translated from the DNA. The rearrangement links TRDV1 to TRDJ1; TRDD2 matches 8 bases. The J gene, missing from TCRdb, was assigned here through DNA to germline matching. The germline V gene encodes CDR1 TSWWSYY and CDR2 QGS. V gave up 1 base and J gave up 4 bases; unmatched junction bases: 50. The CDR3 has 30 amino acids. CDR3 nucleotides: TGTGCTCTTGGGGAACAAGGGCCCTCGCCTTCCTATCCGTGGAAGGGCTATTGGGGGTTCACGCCCACATACATCGATAAACTCATCTTT. This codes for CALGEQGPSPSYPWKGYWGFTPTYIDKLIF.

This clone was seen a handful of times. This is likely an artifact of a read error, given a far larger clone one base away. The rearrangement joins TRDV2 to TRDJ3, with 8 nucleotides matching TRDD3. From germline, CDR1 is GEAIGNYY and CDR2 EKD. CDR3 length: 21 residues. With V trimmed by 2 bases and J by 0 bases, 14 bases remained unmatched. This chain's CDR3 is CACDSVLWDTSGSWDTRQMFF. The CDR3 nucleotides read TGTGCCTGTGACAGCGTACTGTGGGATACGTCCGGCTCCTGGGACACCCGACAGATGTTTTTC.

At least ten counts were recorded for this clone. V usage is TRDV2 and J usage is TRDJ3; the D is unclear. V dropped 1 base and J dropped 1 base, with 7 bases sitting between them. CDR1 GEAIGNYY and CDR2 EKD come from the germline V gene. CDR3 length: 16 amino acids. The CDR3 DNA follows: TGTGCCTGTGACACGATGGGTTCCTGGGACACCCGACAGATGTTTTTC. It codes for CACDTMGSWDTRQMFF.

This clone was observed a handful of times. This DNA's translation and the protein TCRdb lists, from a much larger clone, do not match at residue 4, likely due to a read error; the protein shown is translated from the DNA. V is TRDV2 and J is TRDJ1; 9 nucleotides agree with TRDD3. J gave up 0 bases and V 6 bases, and 13 bases lay outside the gene matches. Germline V gene sequence: CDR1 GEAIGNYY, CDR2 EKD. The CDR3 has 17 amino acids. CDR3 sequence (DNA): TGTGCCTGTTCACCTCTGGGGGATTCTAAAAACACCGATAAACTCATCTTT. Residues: CACSPLGDSKNTDKLIF.

By share, this clone ranks as large. The J gene is TRDJ1, the V gene TRDV2, with 12 bases aligning to TRDD3. Trimming at V came to 3 bases and at J to 2 bases, leaving 9 bases not matched to a gene. Germline V gene data show CDR1 as GEAIGNYY and CDR2 as EKD. The CDR3 extends over 17 amino acids. The CDR3 DNA reads TGTGCCTGTGACCCTTTGGCTGGGGGATACGGGACCGATAAACTCATCTTT. Encoded protein: CACDPLAGGYGTDKLIF.

This clone was detected a few times. A far larger clone lies a single base away; this is likely a read error. Within the sample, other DNA sequences also encode this same CDR3. This chain connects TRDV2 to TRDJ3, with 13 bases aligning to TRDD3. The germline V gene encodes CDR1 GEAIGNYY and CDR2 EKD. The CDR3 extends over 20 amino acids. The CDR3 DNA reads as TGTGCCTGTGACACCGTACTGGGGGATACGCAAACCTGGGACACTCGACAGATGTTTTTC. As protein: CACDTVLGDTQTWDTRQMFF.

This clone was found a few times. The protein held in TCRdb is that of a much larger clone and does not match this DNA's translation at residue 9, likely because of a read error; the protein shown is translated from the DNA. The rearrangement joins TRDV2 to TRDJ1, with 7 bases matching TRDD3. This CDR3 spans 17 amino acids. Germline CDR1 GEAIGNYY, CDR2 EKD. V lost 3 bases to trimming and J lost 2 bases; unmatched junction nucleotides: 14. CDR3 protein: CACDPLTGVRRTDKLIF. The CDR3 coding sequence is TGTGCCTGTGACCCCCTTACTGGGGTCCGTCGGACCGATAAACTCATCTTT.

This clone was seen a few times. This probably arose from a read error, given a far larger clone one base away. Other nucleotide sequences in the sample specify the same CDR3. The rearrangement uses TRDV2 and TRDJ1, with 10 bases matching TRDD3. Germline V lookup: CDR1 GEAIGNYY, CDR2 EKD. This CDR3 spans 18 amino acids. In nucleotides, the CDR3 is TGTGCCTGTTCAAGGCTGGGGGATAAGGGAGGCTACACTGATAAACTCATCTTT. It encodes CACSRLGDKGGYTDKLIF.

To note about this clone: TCRdb's protein for this DNA is that of a much larger clone and differs from the translation at residue 18, likely a read error; the protein shown is the DNA translation. The rearrangement uses TRDV2 and TRDJ3; 11 bases are shared with TRDD3. CDR1 GEAIGNYY and CDR2 EKD come from the germline V gene. CDR3 length equals 21 residues. The CDR3 DNA is TGTGCCTGTGACATACTGGGGGATAAGCCCTCGAGCTCCTGGGACACCCGACGGATGTTTTTC. Translated, it gives CACDILGDKPSSSWDTRRMFF.

This clone was observed a few times. A far larger clone is just one base off, so this is likely a read error. This specimen includes other DNA sequences encoding the same CDR3. CDR3 loop: CALGEQGPSPSYPWKGYWGFTPTYTDKLIF. The CDR3, as DNA: TGTGCTCTTGGGGAACAAGGGCCCTCGCCTTCCTATCCGTGGAAGGGCTATTGGGGGTTCACGCCCACATACACTGATAAACTCATCTTT. V gene TRDV1 combines with J gene TRDJ1, with 8 bases aligning to TRDD2. The J gene is absent in TCRdb and was assigned here via DNA matching to germline. Germline V gives CDR1 TSWWSYY, CDR2 QGS. This CDR3 region has 30 residues.

To note about this clone: The protein that TCRdb holds for this DNA derives from a much larger clone and differs from the translated DNA at residue 20, which likely indicates a read error; the protein shown here is translated from the DNA. The rearrangement uses TRDV1 and TRDJ1; 8 bases match TRDD2. No J segment appears in TCRdb, so it was assigned here by matching the sequence to germline. Germline CDR1 and CDR2: TSWWSYY and QGS. V lost 1 base to trimming and J lost 0 bases; unmatched junction nucleotides: 46. The CDR3 is made up of 30 amino acids. The DNA for the CDR3 is TGTGCTCTTGGGGAACAAGGGCCCTCGCCTTCCTATCCGTGGAAGGGCTATTGGGGGCTCACGCCCACATACACCGATAAACTCATCTTT. Residues: CALGEQGPSPSYPWKGYWGLTPTYTDKLIF.

This clone was detected only a few times. This likely stems from a read error, as it lies one base from a far larger clone. The sample has other DNA sequences that encode this CDR3 too. The CDR3 region has the DNA TGTGCTCTTGGGGTGTCCCCCCTTGGCCCCGGGGATACGAGTACCCCTCCGTACACCGATAAACTCATCTTT. The encoded protein is CALGVSPLGPGDTSTPPYTDKLIF. The chain recombines TRDV1 with TRDJ1; TRDD3 agrees at 9 bases. The J gene, absent from TCRdb, was called here by matching the DNA to germline. CDR3 length equals 24 residues. Unmatched junction bases numbered 30, after V lost 4 bases and J lost 0 bases. Germline values: CDR1 TSWWSYY, CDR2 QGS.

This clone came up many times. Other nucleotide sequences in the sample specify the same CDR3. This rearrangement joins TRDV2 to TRDJ1; 8 bases match TRDD3. The CDR3 runs 19 residues. Germline values: CDR1 GEAIGNYY, CDR2 EKD. J was trimmed by 3 bases and V by 1 base; bases with no gene match: 18. As DNA, the CDR3 is TGTGCCTGTGACACGGTGAGTTTCAGGGATACGGAGTACGCCGATAAACTCATCTTT. The encoded protein is CACDTVSFRDTEYADKLIF.

This clone showed up just a few times. Since a far larger clone is one base different, this is likely a read error. Distinct nucleotide sequences in the sample also encode this CDR3. CDR3 sequence reads: CALGEQGPSPSYPWKGYWGFTPTYTDKLIF. The CDR3 coding sequence is TGTGCTCTTGGGGAACAAGGGCCATCGCCTTCCTATCCGTGGAAGGGCTATTGGGGGTTCACGCCCACATACACCGATAAACTCATCTTT. V and J are TRDV1 and TRDJ1; the match to TRDD2 covers 8 bases. Germline CDR1 is TSWWSYY and CDR2 is QGS. The V gene end was trimmed by 1 base and the J gene end by 0 bases; junction bases not matched to a gene: 46. The CDR3 consists of 30 residues.

Comment on this clone: A much larger clonotype is one base distant, so this may be a read error. The sample carries other DNA sequences with the same CDR3. This chain links TRDV1 with TRDJ1; TRDD3 agrees at 13 bases. Because TCRdb records no J gene, it was assigned here through a match of the DNA to germline. In germline, CDR1 is TSWWSYY, CDR2 QGS. This CDR3 comprises 25 residues. As DNA, the CDR3 is TGCGCTCTTGGGGAACCTCGGTCACCGACGTACTGGGGGATACGCACGCTAGGGAACACCGATAAACTCATCTTT. The encoded protein is CALGEPRSPTYWGIRTLGNTDKLIF.

This clone is classed as hyperexpanded. This specimen includes other DNA sequences encoding the same CDR3. This chain uses TRDV1 with TRDJ1; TRDD3 matches 9 bases. This CDR3 has 24 amino acids. Trimming took 4 bases from V and 0 from J; bases not matched to a gene: 30. The germline V gene encodes CDR1 TSWWSYY and CDR2 QGS. The chain's CDR3 is CALGVSPLGPGDTSTPPYTDKLIF. CDR3 coding DNA: TGTGCTCTTGGGGTGTCCCCCCTTGGCCCTGGGGATACGAGTACCCCTCCGTACACCGATAAACTCATCTTT.

This clone has a handful of counts. This DNA's translation differs at residue 11 from TCRdb's protein, which comes from a much larger clone; a read error is likely, and the protein shown is translated from the DNA. The chain uses TRDV2 and TRDJ1; TRDD3 matches 8 bases. CDR1 is GEAIGNYY, CDR2 EKD, per germline. The CDR3 has 13 amino acids. The CDR3 coding sequence is TGTGCCTGTGACAACCTGGGGGACGATAAAATCATCTTT. Its translation: CACDNLGDDKIIF.

Remarks on this clone: For this DNA, TCRdb reports the protein of a much larger clone, which diverges at residue 5, most likely from a read error; the protein presented here is translated directly from the DNA. Other DNA sequences of this sample code for an identical CDR3. The J gene is TRDJ3, the V gene TRDV2; 13 bases are a match to TRDD3. The germline V gene encodes CDR1 GEAIGNYY and CDR2 EKD. J lost 2 bases, V lost 3 bases, and 9 bases had no gene match. The CDR3 runs to 20 residues. The CDR3 here is CACDSVLGDTQTWDTRQMFF. In DNA form, the CDR3 reads TGTGCCTGTGACTCCGTACTGGGGGATACGCAAACCTGGGACACCCGACAGATGTTTTTC.

This clone is labeled medium-sized. The chain joins TRDV3 to TRDJ1; D possibly corresponds to TRDD3 (7 bases). The CDR3 consists of 19 residues. Germline values: CDR1 TVYSNPD, CDR2 GDNSRS (reference sequence). The V gene lost 3 bases and the J gene lost 0 bases, with 29 bases spanning the gap. CDR3 bases: TGTGCCTTGACCCTTCCCACGTACTGGGGAGCAAAGTACACCGATAAACTCATCTTT. Translated, it gives CALTLPTYWGAKYTDKLIF.

A few counts support this clone. TCRdb lists the protein of a much larger clone for this DNA, which differs at residue 14, so this is likely a read error; the protein given here is translated from the DNA itself. The rearrangement uses TRDV2 and TRDJ1; 9 nucleotides line up with TRDD3. CDR1 is GEAIGNYY, CDR2 EKD, per germline. This CDR3 region has 18 residues. The CDR3 loop is CACDTVGLLGDLTVKLIF. The CDR3 nucleotides are TGTGCCTGTGACACCGTAGGGTTACTGGGGGACCTCACCGTTAAACTCATCTTT.

In regard to this clone: The protein given by TCRdb reflects a much larger clone and differs at residue 13 from this DNA's translation, likely from a read error; the protein shown is the DNA's translation. This chain links TRDV1 with TRDJ1; maybe TRDD3 (6 bases). The J gene, not given by TCRdb, was assigned here from a germline match of the nucleotide sequence. Germline V CDR1 and CDR2: TSWWSYY, QGS. The CDR3 extends over 24 amino acids. V lost 4 bases, J lost 0 bases, and 39 bases lay in between. Here the CDR3 reads CALGVSPLGPGDSSTPPYTDKLIF. DNA of the CDR3: TGTGCTCTTGGGGTGTCCCCCCTTGGCCCTGGGGATTCGAGTACCCCTCCGTACACCGATAAACTCATCTTT.

With respect to this clone: TCRdb's protein for this DNA is that of a much larger clone and differs from the translation at residue 6, likely a read error; the protein shown is the DNA translation. V gene TRDV1 combines with J gene TRDJ1, with 9 bases matching TRDD3. The J gene, missing from TCRdb, was assigned here through DNA to germline matching. Looked up from germline, CDR1 is TSWWSYY and CDR2 is QGS. Germline trimming cut 4 bases from V and 0 bases from J; bases unmatched to any gene: 30. This CDR3 spans 24 amino acids. In nucleotides, the CDR3 is TGTGCTCTTGGGGTGTACCCCCTTGGCCCTGGGGATACGAGTACCCCTCCGTACACCGATAAACTCATCTTT. It yields the protein CALGVYPLGPGDTSTPPYTDKLIF.

This clone was detected a few times. This rearrangement joins TRDV1 to TRDJ1, with 9 bases fitting TRDD3. TCRdb supplies no J gene; here it was assigned by aligning the nucleotide sequence to germline. J was trimmed by 0 bases and V by 3 bases; bases with no gene match: 26. CDR1 is TSWWSYY and CDR2 is QGS in the germline V gene. CDR3 length equals 23 residues. CDR3 loop: CALGDQFLPYWGTRPGYTDKLIF. The DNA for the CDR3 is TGTGCTCTTGGGGATCAATTCCTTCCTTACTGGGGGACACGGCCTGGGTACACCGATAAACTCATCTTT.

This clone has a handful of counts. This likely traces to a read error, being one base from a far larger clone. The CDR3 loop reads CACDTVLRTGGSPTEKLIF. The DNA of the CDR3 is TGTGCCTGTGACACTGTTCTTCGTACTGGGGGATCCCCTACCGAAAAACTCATCTTT. This chain links TRDV2 with TRDJ1, with 10 bases lining up with TRDD3. This CDR3 has 19 amino acids. The germline V gene encodes CDR1 GEAIGNYY and CDR2 EKD.